What follows describes a single T cell receptor beta chain. This sample was included in a study of shared clonotypes between healthy human individuals. TCRdb keeps only in-frame clones here, not all; method: immunoSEQ multiplex PCR. The sample has about 960,000 clones; around 80% are singletons. V was pared by 5 bases and J by 5 bases, with 15 bases between. The CDR3 covers 14 residues. Germline lookup yields CDR1 MGHRA and CDR2 YSYEKL. Sequenced input: memory CD4+ T cells sorted from blood. As for subset: CD45RA-negative fraction. The source of this sequence is a man between 18 and 29 years old in good health. V and J are TRBV4-1 and TRBJ2-5; maybe TRBD2 (6 bases). CDR3 loop: CASSSGLPGETQYF. For the CDR3, the DNA is TGCGCCAGCAGCTCGGGACTTCCGGGGGAGACCCAGTACTTC.